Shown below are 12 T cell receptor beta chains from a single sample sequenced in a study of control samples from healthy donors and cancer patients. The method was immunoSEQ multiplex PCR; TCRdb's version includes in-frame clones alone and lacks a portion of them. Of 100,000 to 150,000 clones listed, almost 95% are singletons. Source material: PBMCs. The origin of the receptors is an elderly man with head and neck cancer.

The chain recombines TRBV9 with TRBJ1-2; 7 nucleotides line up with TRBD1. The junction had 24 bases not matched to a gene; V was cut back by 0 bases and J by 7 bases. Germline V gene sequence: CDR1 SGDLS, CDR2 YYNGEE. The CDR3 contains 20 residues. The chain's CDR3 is CASSVAARTGSGLVMAGYTF. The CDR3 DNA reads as TGTGCCAGCAGCGTAGCTGCGAGGACAGGCAGCGGGCTCGTTATGGCTGGCTACACCTTC.

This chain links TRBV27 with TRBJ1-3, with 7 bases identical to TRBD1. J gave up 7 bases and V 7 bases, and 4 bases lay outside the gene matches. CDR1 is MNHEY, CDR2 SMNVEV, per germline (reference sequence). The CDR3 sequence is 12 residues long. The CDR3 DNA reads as TGTGCCAGCACCGACAGGGCCAACACCATATATTTT. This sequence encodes CASTDRANTIYF.

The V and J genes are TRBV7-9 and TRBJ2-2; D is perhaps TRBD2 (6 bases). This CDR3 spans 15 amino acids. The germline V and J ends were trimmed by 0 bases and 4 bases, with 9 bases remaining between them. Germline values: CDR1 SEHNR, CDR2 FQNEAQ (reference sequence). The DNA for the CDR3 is TGTGCCAGCAGCTTAGCGTTCGGGGGCACCGGGGAGCTGTTTTTT. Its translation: CASSLAFGGTGELFF. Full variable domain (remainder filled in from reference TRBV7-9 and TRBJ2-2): DTGVSQNPRHKITKRGQNVTFRCDPISEHNRLYWYRQTLGQGPEFLTYFQNEAQLEKSRLLSDRFSAERPKGSFSTLEIQRTEQGDSAMYLCASSLAFGGTGELFFGEGSRLTVL.

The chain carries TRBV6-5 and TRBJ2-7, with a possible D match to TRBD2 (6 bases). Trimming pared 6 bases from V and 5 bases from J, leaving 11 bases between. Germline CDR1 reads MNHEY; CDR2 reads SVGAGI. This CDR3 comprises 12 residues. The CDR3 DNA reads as TGTGCCAGCAGCCCGGGACTCCACGAGCAGTACTTC. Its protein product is CASSPGLHEQYF.

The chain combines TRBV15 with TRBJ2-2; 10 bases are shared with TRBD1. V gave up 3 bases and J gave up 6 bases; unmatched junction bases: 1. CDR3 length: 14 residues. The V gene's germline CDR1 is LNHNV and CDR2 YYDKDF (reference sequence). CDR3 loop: CATSSGQGAGELFF. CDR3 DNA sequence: TGTGCCACCAGCAGTGGACAGGGGGCCGGGGAGCTGTTTTTT.

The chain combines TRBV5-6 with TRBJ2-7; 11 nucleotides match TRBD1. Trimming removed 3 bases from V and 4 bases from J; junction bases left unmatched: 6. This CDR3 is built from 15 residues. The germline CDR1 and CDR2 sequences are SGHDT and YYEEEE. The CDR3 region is CASSSGQGGFYEQYF. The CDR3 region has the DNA TGTGCCAGCAGCTCGGGACAGGGGGGATTTTACGAGCAGTACTTC.

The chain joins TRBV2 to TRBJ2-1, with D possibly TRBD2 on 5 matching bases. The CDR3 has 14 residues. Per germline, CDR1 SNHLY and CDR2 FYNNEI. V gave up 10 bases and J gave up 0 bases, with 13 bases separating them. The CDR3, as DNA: TGTGCCACCACCCCGGGGAGCTCCTACAATGAGCAGTTCTTC. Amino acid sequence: CATTPGSSYNEQFF.

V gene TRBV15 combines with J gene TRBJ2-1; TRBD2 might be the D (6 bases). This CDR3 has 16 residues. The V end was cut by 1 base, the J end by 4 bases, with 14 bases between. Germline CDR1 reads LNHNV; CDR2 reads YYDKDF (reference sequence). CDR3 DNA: TGTGCCACCAGCAGAGTACAGGCGGCGGGGTACAATGAGCAGTTCTTC. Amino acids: CATSRVQAAGYNEQFF.

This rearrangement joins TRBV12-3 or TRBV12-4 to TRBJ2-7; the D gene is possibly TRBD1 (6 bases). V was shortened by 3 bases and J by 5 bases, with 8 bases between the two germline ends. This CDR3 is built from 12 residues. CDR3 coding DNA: TGTGCCAGCAGTTTTTACAGGGACGAGCAGTACTTC. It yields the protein CASSFYRDEQYF.

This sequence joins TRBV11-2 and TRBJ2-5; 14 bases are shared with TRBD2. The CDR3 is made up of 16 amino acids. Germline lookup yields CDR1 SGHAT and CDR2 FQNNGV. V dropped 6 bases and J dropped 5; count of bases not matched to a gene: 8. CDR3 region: CASSPGLAGGAETQYF. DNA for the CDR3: TGTGCCAGCAGTCCTGGACTAGCGGGAGGTGCCGAGACCCAGTACTTC. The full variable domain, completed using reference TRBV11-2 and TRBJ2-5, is EAGVAQSPRYKIIEKRQSVAFWCNPISGHATLYWYQQILGQGPKLLIQFQNNGVVDDSQLPKDRFSAERLKGVDSTLKIQPAKLEDSAVYLCASSPGLAGGAETQYFGPGTRLLVL.

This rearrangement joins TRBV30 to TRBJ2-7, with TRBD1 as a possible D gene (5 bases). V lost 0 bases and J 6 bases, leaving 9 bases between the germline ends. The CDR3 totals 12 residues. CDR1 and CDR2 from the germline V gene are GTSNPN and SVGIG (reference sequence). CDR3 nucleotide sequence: TGTGCCTGGAGTGTTGGACATTTCGAGCAGTACTTC. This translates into CAWSVGHFEQYF.

DNA of the CDR3: TGCGCCAGCAGCCAAGATAACGGGGGCCGGGCAGATACGCAGTATTTT. It yields the protein CASSQDNGGRADTQYF. The chain couples TRBV4-3 to TRBJ2-3; D is perhaps TRBD1 or TRBD2 (6 bases each). Germline V gene data show CDR1 as LGHNA and CDR2 as YSLEER. With 0 bases removed from V and 4 bases from J, the gap between germline ends came to 14 bases. The CDR3 consists of 16 residues.